The rows below give T cell receptor beta chains drawn from one sample of a study of T cell responses to AZD1222 COVID-19 vaccine. Profiling relied on immunoSEQ multiplex PCR, and the TCRdb table lists in-frame clones only, not all of them. Among 57,000 or so clones listed, about 81% were seen once. The sequencing used peripheral blood, collected 28 days after the second AZD1222 dose. The receptors stem from an adult who received the AZD1222 COVID-19 vaccine. Each CDR3 is given with its conserved first and last residue. The order of the fields is J gene, V gene, D gene, clone size, CDR3 protein, CDR3 DNA. A D gene is named only where the DNA matches it firmly. Clone size is stated in some rows and not others, as once, few, many or a class when expanded.

j_call: TRBJ2-1
v_call: TRBV27
d_call: TRBD2
clone_size: -
cdr3_aa: CASSLLSLAGRVAYNEQFF
cdr3_nt: TGTGCCAGCAGTTTACTAAGTCTAGCGGGGAGGGTCGCCTACAATGAGCAGTTCTTC

j_call: TRBJ1-3
v_call: TRBV5-8
d_call: TRBD1
clone_size: -
cdr3_aa: CASSLGQGRGNTIYF
cdr3_nt: TGTGCCAGCAGCTTGGGACAGGGGAGAGGAAACACCATATATTTT

j_call: TRBJ2-1
v_call: TRBV7-6
d_call: -
clone_size: few
cdr3_aa: CASSLQNEQFF
cdr3_nt: TGTGCCAGCAGCTTACAGAATGAGCAGTTCTTC

j_call: TRBJ1-5
v_call: TRBV28
d_call: TRBD1
clone_size: -
cdr3_aa: CASSLTGQGLIQPQHF
cdr3_nt: TGTGCCAGCAGTTTAACTGGACAGGGGCTAATTCAGCCCCAGCATTTT

j_call: TRBJ2-5
v_call: TRBV5-1
d_call: TRBD2
clone_size: -
cdr3_aa: CASSLRLAGLRRRETQYF
cdr3_nt: TGCGCCAGCAGCCTAAGACTAGCGGGATTACGGCGGAGAGAGACCCAGTACTTC

j_call: TRBJ2-7
v_call: TRBV21-1
d_call: -
clone_size: -
cdr3_aa: CASSKFAGVAAFYEQYF
cdr3_nt: TGTGCCAGCAGCAAATTTGCCGGTGTAGCGGCCTTCTACGAGCAGTACTTC

j_call: TRBJ2-7
v_call: TRBV9
d_call: -
clone_size: -
cdr3_aa: CASSPRSSYEQYF
cdr3_nt: TGTGCCAGCAGCCCGAGAAGCTCCTACGAGCAGTACTTC

j_call: TRBJ2-3
v_call: TRBV19
d_call: -
clone_size: -
cdr3_aa: CASGRVANLPTDTQYF
cdr3_nt: TGTGCCAGCGGGCGGGTAGCGAACCTACCCACAGATACGCAGTATTTT

j_call: TRBJ2-7
v_call: TRBV19
d_call: TRBD2
clone_size: -
cdr3_aa: CATLGLAGGSYEQYF
cdr3_nt: TGTGCCACCCTGGGGCTAGCGGGAGGATCCTACGAGCAGTACTTC

j_call: TRBJ2-1
v_call: TRBV24-1
d_call: -
clone_size: -
cdr3_aa: CATGRAGSYNEQFF
cdr3_nt: TGTGCCACCGGGCGGGCAGGGTCCTACAATGAGCAGTTCTTC

j_call: TRBJ1-6
v_call: TRBV5-6
d_call: -
clone_size: -
cdr3_aa: CASSLVGGTSSLHF
cdr3_nt: TGTGCCAGCAGCTTGGTCGGGGGGACAAGCTCCCTCCACTTT

j_call: TRBJ2-5
v_call: TRBV15
d_call: TRBD1
clone_size: -
cdr3_aa: CATSRRIGQGGETQYF
cdr3_nt: TGTGCCACCAGCAGAAGAATAGGACAGGGGGGGGAGACCCAGTACTTC

j_call: TRBJ1-3
v_call: TRBV19
d_call: -
clone_size: -
cdr3_aa: CASSSFAGSGNTIYF
cdr3_nt: TGTGCCAGTAGTTCTTTCGCGGGTTCTGGAAACACCATATATTTT

j_call: TRBJ2-1
v_call: TRBV6-2/TRBV6-3
d_call: -
clone_size: -
cdr3_aa: CASSRSGVSEQFF
cdr3_nt: TGTGCCAGCAGTCGCTCAGGGGTTAGTGAGCAGTTCTTC

j_call: TRBJ1-5
v_call: TRBV7-9
d_call: -
clone_size: -
cdr3_aa: CASSWGSDSNQPQHF
cdr3_nt: TGTGCCAGCAGCTGGGGGTCAGATAGCAATCAGCCCCAGCATTTT

j_call: TRBJ2-1
v_call: TRBV14
d_call: TRBD2
clone_size: -
cdr3_aa: CASSPGTSGSSRNEQFF
cdr3_nt: TGTGCCAGCAGCCCCGGGACTAGCGGGTCCAGTCGCAATGAGCAGTTCTTC

j_call: TRBJ1-1
v_call: TRBV5-1
d_call: TRBD1
clone_size: -
cdr3_aa: CASSLDVRGRTEAFF
cdr3_nt: TGCGCCAGCAGCTTGGATGTCAGGGGGAGGACTGAAGCTTTCTTT

j_call: TRBJ1-6
v_call: TRBV5-1
d_call: TRBD1
clone_size: -
cdr3_aa: CASSADRGYNSPLHF
cdr3_nt: TGCGCCAGCAGCGCGGACAGGGGATATAATTCACCCCTCCACTTT

j_call: TRBJ2-7
v_call: TRBV27
d_call: -
clone_size: -
cdr3_aa: CASSLSPGPRSGYEQYF
cdr3_nt: TGTGCCAGCAGTTTATCCCCCGGCCCCCGAAGCGGCTACGAGCAGTACTTC

j_call: TRBJ2-4
v_call: TRBV29-1
d_call: -
clone_size: -
cdr3_aa: CSVELRGNIQYF
cdr3_nt: TGCAGCGTTGAACTGCGCGGGAACATTCAGTACTTC

j_call: TRBJ2-5
v_call: TRBV13
d_call: TRBD2
clone_size: -
cdr3_aa: CASSTQGLAEQETQYF
cdr3_nt: TGTGCCAGCAGCACCCAGGGACTAGCGGAACAAGAGACCCAGTACTTC

j_call: TRBJ1-4
v_call: TRBV18
d_call: -
clone_size: -
cdr3_aa: CASSGRQANEKLFF
cdr3_nt: TGTGCCAGCTCAGGTCGACAGGCTAATGAAAAACTGTTTTTT

j_call: TRBJ1-1
v_call: TRBV29-1
d_call: TRBD1
clone_size: -
cdr3_aa: CSVLQGAANTEAFF
cdr3_nt: TGCAGCGTCCTACAGGGGGCAGCGAACACTGAAGCTTTCTTT

j_call: TRBJ1-4
v_call: TRBV5-1
d_call: -
clone_size: once
cdr3_aa: CASSLAGAQEKLFF
cdr3_nt: TGCGCCAGCAGCTTGGCGGGGGCGCAAGAAAAACTGTTTTTT

j_call: TRBJ2-3
v_call: TRBV9
d_call: TRBD2
clone_size: -
cdr3_aa: CASSAEVGLAGYTQYF
cdr3_nt: TGTGCCAGCAGCGCAGAGGTAGGACTAGCGGGATATACGCAGTATTTT

j_call: TRBJ2-7
v_call: TRBV6-5
d_call: -
clone_size: -
cdr3_aa: CASSYSTRTSGNEQYF
cdr3_nt: TGTGCCAGCAGTTACTCGACCCGGACTTCGGGTAACGAGCAGTACTTC

j_call: TRBJ2-7
v_call: TRBV7-2
d_call: TRBD1
clone_size: few
cdr3_aa: CASSPRTGGEYEQYF
cdr3_nt: TGTGCCAGCAGCCCACGGACAGGGGGCGAGTACGAGCAGTACTTC

j_call: TRBJ2-7
v_call: TRBV7-8
d_call: TRBD1
clone_size: -
cdr3_aa: CASSSRTGSTFKQYF
cdr3_nt: TGTGCCAGCAGCTCAAGGACAGGTTCTACCTTCAAGCAGTACTTC

j_call: TRBJ1-3
v_call: TRBV4-2
d_call: -
clone_size: -
cdr3_aa: CASSQDRPGGSSGNTIYF
cdr3_nt: TGTGCCAGCAGCCAAGATCGACCGGGCGGGAGCTCTGGAAACACCATATATTTT

j_call: TRBJ2-2
v_call: TRBV13
d_call: -
clone_size: -
cdr3_aa: CASSSGLVTGELFF
cdr3_nt: TGTGCCAGCAGCTCGGGACTTGTCACCGGGGAGCTGTTTTTT

j_call: TRBJ2-1
v_call: TRBV5-1
d_call: TRBD2
clone_size: -
cdr3_aa: CASSPGSGRADYNEQFF
cdr3_nt: TGCGCCAGCAGCCCTGGTAGCGGGAGGGCCGACTACAATGAGCAGTTCTTC

j_call: TRBJ2-3
v_call: TRBV10-3
d_call: TRBD1
clone_size: -
cdr3_aa: CAISESYEGSGGWTDTQYF
cdr3_nt: TGTGCCATCAGTGAGTCCTACGAAGGATCAGGGGGCTGGACAGATACGCAGTATTTT

j_call: TRBJ2-1
v_call: TRBV29-1
d_call: -
clone_size: -
cdr3_aa: CSVEDSQFRGGEQFF
cdr3_nt: TGCAGCGTTGAAGATTCACAATTCAGGGGTGGAGAGCAGTTCTTC

j_call: TRBJ1-3
v_call: TRBV7-3
d_call: TRBD1
clone_size: -
cdr3_aa: CASSPGQGAGNTIYF
cdr3_nt: TGTGCCAGCAGCCCCGGACAGGGGGCTGGAAACACCATATATTTT

j_call: TRBJ2-3
v_call: TRBV30
d_call: TRBD2
clone_size: -
cdr3_aa: CAWSARTSGRTTDTQYF
cdr3_nt: TGTGCCTGGAGTGCCCGGACTAGCGGGAGGACTACAGATACGCAGTATTTT

j_call: TRBJ1-1
v_call: TRBV6-4
d_call: -
clone_size: once
cdr3_aa: CASSEIPNTEAFF
cdr3_nt: TGTGCCAGCAGTGAAATTCCGAACACTGAAGCTTTCTTT

j_call: TRBJ1-2
v_call: TRBV30
d_call: -
clone_size: -
cdr3_aa: CAWSTQGRNYGYTF
cdr3_nt: TGTGCCTGGAGTACCCAGGGAAGGAACTATGGCTACACCTTC

j_call: TRBJ2-5
v_call: TRBV5-4
d_call: -
clone_size: -
cdr3_aa: CASSGGRVSQETQYF
cdr3_nt: TGTGCCAGCAGCGGGGGGCGGGTGTCCCAAGAGACCCAGTACTTC

j_call: TRBJ2-7
v_call: TRBV15
d_call: TRBD1
clone_size: -
cdr3_aa: CATSPGTGSSYEQYF
cdr3_nt: TGTGCCACCAGCCCCGGGACAGGGAGCTCCTACGAGCAGTACTTC

j_call: TRBJ2-1
v_call: TRBV4-1
d_call: -
clone_size: -
cdr3_aa: CASSQDSREQFF
cdr3_nt: TGCGCCAGCAGCCAAGATAGTCGTGAGCAGTTCTTC

j_call: TRBJ2-1
v_call: TRBV2
d_call: -
clone_size: -
cdr3_aa: CASSEPVDEQFF
cdr3_nt: TGTGCCAGCAGTGAACCCGTAGATGAGCAGTTCTTC

j_call: TRBJ2-3
v_call: TRBV7-2
d_call: TRBD2
clone_size: few
cdr3_aa: CASSRWGTSGRTSQDTQYF
cdr3_nt: TGTGCCAGCAGCCGCTGGGGGACTAGCGGGAGAACGAGCCAAGATACGCAGTATTTT

j_call: TRBJ2-3
v_call: TRBV28
d_call: TRBD2
clone_size: -
cdr3_aa: CASSLFRASGISRDTQYF
cdr3_nt: TGTGCCAGCAGTTTGTTCCGGGCTAGCGGAATTAGTAGGGATACGCAGTATTTT

j_call: TRBJ1-3
v_call: TRBV4-2
d_call: TRBD1
clone_size: few
cdr3_aa: CASSPMTGGSGNTIYF
cdr3_nt: TGTGCCAGCAGCCCCATGACAGGGGGCTCTGGAAACACCATATATTTT

j_call: TRBJ2-1
v_call: TRBV28
d_call: -
clone_size: few
cdr3_aa: CASRAGQRYNEQFF
cdr3_nt: TGTGCCAGCAGGGCGGGACAGCGCTACAATGAGCAGTTCTTC

j_call: TRBJ2-1
v_call: TRBV12-3/TRBV12-4
d_call: TRBD1
clone_size: -
cdr3_aa: CASRLDRFNEQFF
cdr3_nt: TGTGCCAGCAGATTGGACAGGTTCAATGAGCAGTTCTTC

j_call: TRBJ2-2
v_call: TRBV10-3
d_call: -
clone_size: -
cdr3_aa: CAITPRPGDTGELFF
cdr3_nt: TGTGCCATCACACCGAGGCCTGGAGACACCGGGGAGCTGTTTTTT

j_call: TRBJ1-3
v_call: TRBV7-2
d_call: TRBD1
clone_size: -
cdr3_aa: CASSLTHTGALGNTIYF
cdr3_nt: TGTGCCAGCAGCTTAACGCACACAGGGGCTCTTGGAAACACCATATATTTT

j_call: TRBJ1-4
v_call: TRBV19
d_call: TRBD1
clone_size: few
cdr3_aa: CASSIGDRGSFYDEKLFF
cdr3_nt: TGTGCCAGTAGTATTGGAGACAGGGGGAGTTTTTATGATGAAAAACTGTTTTTT

j_call: TRBJ2-7
v_call: TRBV7-2
d_call: TRBD2
clone_size: -
cdr3_aa: CASSLGGTSGYEQYF
cdr3_nt: TGTGCCAGCAGCTTAGGCGGGACTAGCGGATACGAGCAGTACTTC

j_call: TRBJ2-1
v_call: TRBV7-3
d_call: -
clone_size: -
cdr3_aa: CASSPGLPHYNNEQFF
cdr3_nt: TGTGCCAGCAGCCCCGGACTACCACACTACAACAATGAGCAGTTCTTC

j_call: TRBJ2-5
v_call: TRBV29-1
d_call: TRBD2
clone_size: -
cdr3_aa: CSVVAGSHQETQYF
cdr3_nt: TGCAGCGTTGTAGCGGGATCACACCAAGAGACCCAGTACTTC

j_call: TRBJ2-7
v_call: TRBV4-2
d_call: TRBD2
clone_size: -
cdr3_aa: CASSQVSSGIREQYF
cdr3_nt: TGTGCCAGCAGCCAAGTATCTAGCGGGATTCGCGAGCAGTACTTC

j_call: TRBJ2-3
v_call: TRBV7-2
d_call: TRBD2
clone_size: -
cdr3_aa: CASSSGLAGITDTQYF
cdr3_nt: TGTGCCAGCAGCTCAGGTCTAGCGGGAATCACAGATACGCAGTATTTT

j_call: TRBJ2-2
v_call: TRBV21-1
d_call: -
clone_size: -
cdr3_aa: CASITTQPIHGELFF
cdr3_nt: TGTGCCAGCATCACAACCCAACCGATTCACGGGGAGCTGTTTTTT